These 5 T cell receptor beta chains share one sample of origin, sequenced in a study of identifying expanded T cells in peripheral blood. Sequenced by immunoSEQ multiplex PCR; TCRdb stores in-frame clones only, minus some. The sample includes tens of thousands of clones, around 90% seen only once; the top ten take less than 6%. Sequencing was performed on blood. These TCRs come from a person aged 18 to 75 in good health.

The V gene is TRBV5-1, the J gene TRBJ2-5, with 9 bases fitting TRBD1. The CDR3 extends over 14 amino acids. With V trimmed by 4 bases and J by 6 bases, 7 bases remained unmatched. In germline, CDR1 is SGHRS, CDR2 YFSETQ. In DNA, the CDR3 is TGCGCCAGCAGCCGACAGGGGGACCCACAGACCCAGTACTTC. Protein: CASSRQGDPQTQYF.

The chain employs TRBV27 and TRBJ2-7, with D tentatively TRBD1 or TRBD2 (6 bases each). This CDR3 has 16 residues. The V gene's germline CDR1 is MNHEY and CDR2 SMNVEV (reference sequence). V was trimmed by 5 bases and J by 4 bases, leaving 21 bases between them. The DNA for the CDR3 is TGTGCCAGCAGTCTAATGAGGGGGGTGGATCTATACGAGCAGTACTTC. Translated, it gives CASSLMRGVDLYEQYF.

The chain couples TRBV29-1 to TRBJ1-1; 7 bases map to TRBD1. With V trimmed by 6 bases and J by 6 bases, 4 bases remained unmatched. The CDR3 has 11 amino acids. The germline V gene encodes CDR1 SQVTM and CDR2 ANQGSEA. The CDR3 protein is CSVHRGPEAFF. Here the CDR3 DNA reads TGCAGCGTACACAGGGGCCCTGAAGCTTTCTTT.

This rearrangement joins TRBV27 to TRBJ2-3, with 13 bases that match TRBD2. The V segment lost 4 bases and the J segment 2 bases; nucleotides outside the gene matches: 6. This CDR3 contains 17 residues. The germline CDR1 and CDR2 sequences are MNHEY and SMNVEV (reference sequence). CDR3 loop: CASSSLTSGGATDTQYF. The CDR3 DNA follows: TGTGCCAGCAGTTCCCTAACTAGCGGGGGGGCCACAGATACGCAGTATTTT.

This rearrangement joins TRBV9 to TRBJ2-1, with 9 bases that match TRBD2. Germline CDR1 SGDLS, CDR2 YYNGEE. The length of the CDR3 is 15 residues. Unmatched junction bases numbered 7, after V lost 4 bases and J lost 5 bases. The CDR3 is CASSPGASGNNEQFF. In DNA, the CDR3 is TGTGCCAGCAGCCCCGGGGCTAGCGGGAACAATGAGCAGTTCTTC.